This T cell receptor beta chain appears in the sequencing data of a study of blood T cell repertoires in COVID-19. Overall study: There were acute and convalescent COVID-19 samples, and they came from the United States, Italy and Spain.

The repertoire was sequenced with immunoSEQ multiplex PCR; TCRdb's copy has only in-frame clones and lacks some. The sample has about 260,000 clones, about 87% seen once; the top ten hold around 2.5%. CDR3 length: 12 residues. With 5 bases removed from V and 4 bases from J, the gap between germline ends came to 8 bases. Germline assignment: CDR1 GTSNPN and CDR2 SVGIG (reference sequence). V usage is TRBV30 and J usage is TRBJ1-4; D uncertain. This receptor was identified in a woman between 45 and 65 years old with acute or convalescent COVID-19. The sequenced sample consisted of peripheral blood. CDR3 region: CAWETINEKLFF. In DNA form, the CDR3 reads TGTGCCTGGGAGACTATTAATGAAAAACTGTTTTTT.